Below are 8 T cell receptor beta chains sequenced from a single sample in a study of blood T cell repertoires in COVID-19 (dated by TCRdb to the early 2020s). Library preparation used the immunoSEQ multiplex PCR assay. This immuneACCESS table, as held by TCRdb, lists in-frame sequences with V and J called but not all clones. Of the missing ones, under half trace to an unresolved V gene in checked studies; the others have no known cause. In this sample the table shows hundreds of thousands of clones, approximately 86% of which occur a single time. The top ten clones comprise approximately 1.7% of the sample. The specimen was PBMCs or T cells enriched from blood (not recorded which). These receptors all come from a woman in her 50s who had recovered from COVID-19.

This chain joins TRBV27 and TRBJ2-1, with 10 bases that match TRBD2. Germline V CDR1 and CDR2: MNHEY, SMNVEV (reference sequence). V lost 6 bases to trimming and J lost 7 bases; unmatched junction nucleotides: 6. CDR3 length equals 14 residues. The CDR3 here is CASSQEGLANEQFF. CDR3 in DNA: TGTGCCAGCAGCCAAGAGGGACTAGCGAATGAGCAGTTCTTC.

The V gene is TRBV6-5, the J gene TRBJ2-3; no clear D gene. The ends were cut back, 9 bases at V and 1 base at J, with 14 bases in the middle. Germline CDR1 is MNHEY and CDR2 is SVGAGI. The CDR3 totals 14 residues. The CDR3 here is CASTRLPGTDTQYF. In nucleotides, the CDR3 is TGTGCCAGTACCCGATTGCCAGGCACAGATACGCAGTATTTT.

This clone was seen only once. V is TRBV9 and J is TRBJ2-1, with 9 bases matching TRBD2. The ends lost 0 bases at V and 5 bases at J; junction bases unmatched: 6. Germline V gives CDR1 SGDLS, CDR2 YYNGEE. The length of the CDR3 is 16 residues. CDR3 sequence reads: CASSVEIAGAHNEQFF. The CDR3 coding sequence is TGTGCCAGCAGCGTAGAAATAGCGGGAGCCCACAATGAGCAGTTCTTC.

V usage is TRBV9 and J usage is TRBJ2-2; the D gene is possibly TRBD2 (7 bases). Trimming took 4 bases from V and 9 from J, leaving 25 bases between them. CDR1 and CDR2 (germline): SGDLS, YYNGEE. CDR3 length equals 17 residues. DNA for the CDR3: TGTGCCAGCAGCCCCTGGGGGGGTGGGACAAAAAACTGGGAGCTGTTTTTT. As protein: CASSPWGGGTKNWELFF.

The J gene is TRBJ2-1, the V gene TRBV5-4; D gene unclear. This CDR3 region has 16 residues. CDR1 and CDR2 from the germline V gene are SGHNT and YYREEE (reference sequence). V was pared by 3 bases and J by 1 base, with 14 bases between. CDR3 amino acids: CASSSSEIGSYNEQFF. The CDR3 DNA follows: TGTGCCAGCAGCTCGAGCGAAATTGGGTCCTACAATGAGCAGTTCTTC.

The J gene is TRBJ1-6, the V gene TRBV30; the match to TRBD1 covers 9 bases. Germline CDR1 GTSNPN, CDR2 SVGIG (reference sequence). There are 18 residues in the CDR3. The J segment lost 7 bases and the V segment lost 0 bases, leaving 13 bases of the junction unmatched. For the CDR3, the DNA is TGTGCCTGGAGTGTACCCCGACAGGGGGTCGGTCGGAATTCACCCCTCCACTTT. This sequence encodes CAWSVPRQGVGRNSPLHF.

The chain is built from TRBV18 and TRBJ1-4; the D is unclear. V was shortened by 1 base and J by 0 bases, with 15 bases between the two germline ends. The germline CDR1 and CDR2 sequences are KGHSH and LQKENI. This CDR3 is built from 18 residues. CDR3 nucleotides: TGTGCCAGCTCACCACTTGCGGTAGCAGCCGCAACTAATGAAAAACTGTTTTTT. It specifies CASSPLAVAAATNEKLFF.

The chain joins TRBV5-1 to TRBJ2-1, with 9 positions matching TRBD2. Germline-derived CDR1 and CDR2 are SGHRS and YFSETQ. J lost 4 bases, V lost 7 bases, and 9 bases had no gene match. CDR3 length: 15 residues. For the CDR3, the DNA is TGCGCCAGCGGGAAAACTAGCGGGCTGTACAATGAGCAGTTCTTC. Amino acids: CASGKTSGLYNEQFF.